This T cell receptor beta chain was sequenced for a study of beta chain features in type 1 diabetes. Study findings and constraints: Moderate yet significant TCRB CDR3 shortening was seen in Type 1 diabetes patients in all four CD4+ subsets.

Every single donor gave one heparinised blood draw, and these averaged about 116 mL. The length of the CDR3 is 15 residues. In germline, CDR1 is LNHDA, CDR2 SQIVND (reference sequence). V lost 8 bases and J lost 0, with 11 bases in between. Sequenced material consisted of expressed TCRB transcripts (all of the isolated RNA was reverse transcribed). Sequenced by immunoSEQ multiplex PCR; TCRdb stores in-frame clones only, minus some. Of about 140,000 clones detected, roughly 9.7% appear once; the ten largest clones hold 0.65%. In the case of this clone: The antigen remains undetermined.

This TCR derives from a woman in her thirties or forties in good health. The chain is built from TRBV19 and TRBJ2-6, with D tentatively TRBD2 (6 bases). Sequencing was done on a sample of central memory CD4+ T cells from blood. CDR3 nucleotides: TGTGCCAGTGAGGGACTGAGCTCTGGGGCCAACGTCCTGACTTTC. It specifies CASEGLSSGANVLTF.